The next 28 T cell receptor beta chains were all read from a single sample in a study of cytomegalovirus exposure and HLA in healthy donors. Sequencing used immunoSEQ multiplex PCR; TCRdb keeps in-frame clones, though not all of them. The table shows about 180,000 clones, with approximately 81% occurring only once. The sequencing input was PBMCs. The origin of the receptors is a man younger than 30 in good health and CMV-seropositive.

The chain recombines TRBV11-2 with TRBJ1-1; TRBD1 agrees at 7 bases. Germline V gene data show CDR1 as SGHAT and CDR2 as FQNNGV. There are 13 residues in the CDR3. The V segment lost 2 bases and the J segment 4 bases; nucleotides outside the gene matches: 1. The CDR3 bases are TGTGCCAGCAGCTTACAGGGGGGCACTGAAGCTTTCTTT. It is translated as CASSLQGGTEAFF.

J is TRBJ2-5 and V is TRBV27; D is possibly TRBD2 (5 bases). CDR3 length: 13 amino acids. V dropped 8 bases and J dropped 1 base, with 11 bases sitting between them. CDR1 MNHEY and CDR2 SMNVEV come from the germline V gene (reference sequence). The CDR3 bases are TGTGCCAGCTCCTGGGGAGTCCAAGAGACCCAGTACTTC. Protein sequence: CASSWGVQETQYF.

The chain uses TRBV30 and TRBJ2-2; 8 bases map to TRBD1. The CDR3 runs to 14 residues. V shed 7 bases and J 1 base; nucleotides not matched to a gene: 5. Germline loops: CDR1 GTSNPN, CDR2 SVGIG (reference sequence). CDR3 residues: CAYQTGVNTGELFF. CDR3 DNA sequence: TGTGCCTACCAGACAGGGGTGAACACCGGGGAGCTGTTTTTT.

This chain uses TRBV5-1 with TRBJ2-1; 11 bases are a match to TRBD2. The CDR3 runs 17 residues. The germline V gene has CDR1 SGHRS and CDR2 YFSETQ. Trimming removed 3 bases from V and 7 bases from J; junction bases left unmatched: 12. The CDR3 region has the DNA TGCGCCAGCAGCTCCTATAAGACTAGCGGGGCTGGGAATGAGCAGTTCTTC. This gives the protein CASSSYKTSGAGNEQFF.

The V call is TRBV5-4, the J call TRBJ2-7; 9 bases map to TRBD1. The CDR3 is made up of 14 amino acids. Germline V lookup: CDR1 SGHNT, CDR2 YYREEE (reference sequence). The junction had 4 bases not matched to a gene; V was cut back by 4 bases and J by 2 bases. The CDR3 protein is CASSPRDRAYEQYF. CDR3 nucleotide sequence: TGTGCCAGCAGCCCTAGGGACAGGGCCTACGAGCAGTACTTC.

The V gene is TRBV10-3, the J gene TRBJ1-2; the match to TRBD1 covers 10 bases. Trimming at V came to 3 bases and at J to 4 bases, leaving 14 bases not matched to a gene. This CDR3 is built from 18 residues. The germline V gene encodes CDR1 ENHRY and CDR2 SYGVKD. CDR3 DNA sequence: TGTGCCATCAGTGACCTCAACACAAGGACAGGGGGATTCTATGGCTACACCTTC. Translating gives CAISDLNTRTGGFYGYTF.

The chain couples TRBV4-2 to TRBJ2-1; 7 bases match TRBD2. Germline CDR1 is LGHNA and CDR2 is YNFKEQ. Trimming cost V 2 bases and J 0 bases; bases outside gene matches: 4. The CDR3 loop spans 16 amino acids. The CDR3 reads CASSQRERDSYNEQFF. Here the CDR3 DNA reads TGTGCCAGCAGCCAACGAGAGCGGGACTCCTACAATGAGCAGTTCTTC.

This clone has only a few counts. The rearrangement joins TRBV7-8 to TRBJ1-4, with 10 bases matching TRBD1. This CDR3 region has 17 residues. V lost 4 bases to trimming and J lost 7 bases; unmatched junction nucleotides: 12. Germline lookup yields CDR1 SGHVS and CDR2 FQNEAQ. The CDR3 sequence is CASSWGGQGVRREKLFF. The CDR3 DNA reads TGTGCCAGCAGCTGGGGAGGACAGGGGGTACGGCGTGAAAAACTGTTTTTT.

The chain carries TRBV6-5 and TRBJ2-5, with D perhaps matching TRBD2 (5 bases). The CDR3 consists of 14 residues. Germline V gives CDR1 MNHEY, CDR2 SVGAGI. V gave up 2 bases and J gave up 3 bases, with 10 bases separating them. The DNA of the CDR3 is TGTGCCAGCAGTTACCGAGGGAAAGAAGAGACCCAGTACTTC. Translated, it gives CASSYRGKEETQYF.

The V gene is TRBV23-1, the J gene TRBJ2-5, with TRBD2 matching 8 bases. TRBV23-1 is known as an ORF, though its function is uncertain. The trim removed 3 bases at V and 5 bases at J, leaving 8 bases unmatched. The CDR3 runs 15 residues. The DNA of the CDR3 is TGCGCCAGCAGTCACTCGGGGGGGGACCGGGAGACCCAGTACTTC. Translating gives CASSHSGGDRETQYF.

The rearrangement joins TRBV15 to TRBJ1-2; D is perhaps TRBD1 (6 bases). V lost 4 bases and J 1 base, leaving 13 bases between the germline ends. The germline gives CDR1 LNHNV, CDR2 YYDKDF (reference sequence). The CDR3 has 15 amino acids. This CDR3 reads CATSIGQLGNYGYTF. The CDR3 DNA sequence: TGTGCCACCAGCATTGGACAGCTTGGTAACTATGGCTACACCTTC.

This clone appeared a few times. The chain carries TRBV6-5 and TRBJ2-7; D perhaps matches TRBD1 (6 bases). Germline-derived CDR1 and CDR2 are MNHEY and SVGAGI. V was pared by 6 bases and J by 4 bases, with 13 bases between. This CDR3 region has 13 residues. Here the CDR3 DNA reads TGTGCCAGCAGCCCCGGGACACTTTACGAGCAGTACTTC. It yields the protein CASSPGTLYEQYF.

V gene TRBV28 combines with J gene TRBJ1-2; D gene ambiguous. The CDR3 totals 13 residues. V was trimmed by 7 bases and J by 4 bases, leaving 13 bases between them. Germline assignment: CDR1 MDHEN and CDR2 SYDVKM. The CDR3 reads CASNGVGAYGYTF. In DNA form, the CDR3 reads TGTGCCAGCAACGGGGTGGGAGCCTATGGCTACACCTTC.

This clone was picked up one time. The chain joins TRBV4-1 to TRBJ2-5; 10 nucleotides match TRBD2. Germline CDR1 reads MGHRA; CDR2 reads YSYEKL. The CDR3 totals 16 residues. The V and J ends lost 3 bases and 7 bases, in that order; junction bases with no gene match: 11. The DNA for the CDR3 is TGCGCCAGCAGCCAGGATACTAGCGGGATATTTGGGACCCAGTACTTC. Translating gives CASSQDTSGIFGTQYF.

This clone was seen a single time. The CDR3 DNA sequence: TGTGCCATCAGTGCGGACAGGGGGCGAGCCGGAAACACCATATATTTT. Its protein product is CAISADRGRAGNTIYF. The chain has TRBV10-3 and TRBJ1-3; 11 bases are a match to TRBD1. J was trimmed by 4 bases and V by 4 bases; bases with no gene match: 6. Germline V lookup: CDR1 ENHRY, CDR2 SYGVKD. The CDR3 contains 16 residues.

The rearrangement joins TRBV11-2 to TRBJ2-5, with D possibly matching TRBD1 (6 bases). The CDR3 runs to 14 residues. CDR1 is SGHAT and CDR2 is FQNNGV in the germline V gene. The V gene lost 3 bases and the J gene lost 5 bases, with 13 bases spanning the gap. CDR3 loop: CASSLRGGGETQYF. CDR3 nucleotide sequence: TGTGCCAGCAGCTTGAGAGGGGGTGGGGAGACCCAGTACTTC.

The chain employs TRBV30 and TRBJ1-3; no definite D call. The V gene lost 2 bases and the J gene lost 0 bases, with 14 bases spanning the gap. This CDR3 contains 16 residues. Germline-derived CDR1 and CDR2 are GTSNPN and SVGIG (reference sequence). The DNA for the CDR3 is TGTGCCTGGAGTAAGCTAGGCAGCAACTCTGGAAACACCATATATTTT. Translating gives CAWSKLGSNSGNTIYF.

V and J are TRBV7-2 and TRBJ2-7; D remains unclear. Germline CDR1 SGHTA, CDR2 FQGNSA. The CDR3 runs to 13 residues. Trimming took off 3 bases at V and 5 bases at J, with 11 bases between the two ends. DNA of the CDR3: TGTGCCAGCAGCTTTTATTCAGGCCACGAGCAGTACTTC. This translates into CASSFYSGHEQYF.

V gene TRBV27 combines with J gene TRBJ2-3; D is ambiguous. V was trimmed by 10 bases and J by 1 base, leaving 9 bases between them. This CDR3 is built from 12 residues. CDR1 and CDR2 from the germline V gene are MNHEY and SMNVEV (reference sequence). The CDR3 sequence: CATLGGTDTQYF. In DNA, the CDR3 is TGTGCCACCCTCGGAGGCACAGATACGCAGTATTTT.

The chain is built from TRBV18 and TRBJ2-5, with a weak D call TRBD2 (6 bases). Germline values: CDR1 KGHSH, CDR2 LQKENI. This CDR3 has 16 residues. The ends were cut back, 0 bases at V and 7 bases at J, with 18 bases in the middle. Here the CDR3 reads CASSPPLANLEGTQYF. The CDR3 nucleotides read TGTGCCAGCTCACCACCGCTAGCTAACTTGGAGGGGACCCAGTACTTC.

This clone was recorded once. The chain has TRBV9 and TRBJ1-3, with 7 nucleotides matching TRBD1. The CDR3 covers 18 residues. V shed 0 bases, J shed 2 bases, and the junction held 11 bases outside the gene matches. Germline V gene data show CDR1 as SGDLS and CDR2 as YYNGEE. The CDR3 DNA sequence: TGTGCCAGCAGCGTAGAGGCGTCTCACAGGGGACCTGGAAACACCATATATTTT. Protein product: CASSVEASHRGPGNTIYF.

The J gene is TRBJ2-7, the V gene TRBV5-1; D is unclear. CDR3 length: 15 residues. Trimming took off 5 bases at V and 0 bases at J, with 15 bases between the two ends. The germline V gene encodes CDR1 SGHRS and CDR2 YFSETQ. CDR3 nucleotides: TGCGCCAGCAGTATGCAGAACATGAACTCCTACGAGCAGTACTTC. As protein: CASSMQNMNSYEQYF.

This clone was counted between two and nine times. The chain links TRBV18 to TRBJ2-7; 8 bases match TRBD1. The CDR3 is 13 amino acids. CDR1 is KGHSH and CDR2 is LQKENI in the germline V gene. V lost 9 bases, J lost 0 bases, and 4 bases stayed unmatched. DNA for the CDR3: TGTGCCAGTTGGGACAGGAGCTCCTACGAGCAGTACTTC. Translating gives CASWDRSSYEQYF.

In this sample, this clone turned up many times. V gene TRBV5-1 combines with J gene TRBJ2-3, with a possible D match to TRBD2 (5 bases). Germline values: CDR1 SGHRS, CDR2 YFSETQ. The CDR3 has 15 residues. Deletions cut 3 bases from V and 0 bases from J, with 11 bases between. CDR3 protein: CASSSSSPSTDTQYF. CDR3 DNA sequence: TGCGCCAGCAGCTCGTCTAGCCCTAGCACAGATACGCAGTATTTT. Full variable domain (remainder filled in from reference TRBV5-1 and TRBJ2-3): KAGVTQTPRYLIKTRGQQVTLSCSPISGHRSVSWYQQTPGQGLQFLFEYFSETQRNKGNFPGRFSGRQFSNSRSEMNVSTLELGDSALYLCASSSSSPSTDTQYFGPGTRLTVL.

The rearrangement joins TRBV6-1 to TRBJ2-7; a weak D match, TRBD1 (6 bases). V lost 8 bases to trimming and J lost 0 bases, with 14 bases between them. This CDR3 spans 14 amino acids. Germline V gene data show CDR1 as MNHNS and CDR2 as SASEGT. The CDR3 protein is CASHRDPSSYEQYF. As DNA, the CDR3 is TGTGCCAGCCACAGGGACCCTAGCTCCTACGAGCAGTACTTC.

The chain carries TRBV5-4 and TRBJ2-2; 8 nucleotides agree with TRBD2. The CDR3 covers 18 residues. Trimming removed 0 bases from V and 2 bases from J; junction bases left unmatched: 9. CDR1 is SGHNT, CDR2 YYREEE, per germline (reference sequence). CDR3 loop: CASSLGELTSANTGELFF. The CDR3 region has the DNA TGTGCCAGCAGCTTGGGGGAGCTGACTAGCGCCAACACCGGGGAGCTGTTTTTT.

The chain employs TRBV29-1 and TRBJ1-2; a weak D match, TRBD1 (6 bases). CDR3 length: 13 amino acids. Trimming cost V 7 bases and J 0 bases, with 12 bases left between them. Germline values: CDR1 SQVTM, CDR2 ANQGSEA. The CDR3 region is CSGGTNSNYGYTF. CDR3 nucleotide sequence: TGCAGCGGAGGGACAAACTCTAACTATGGCTACACCTTC.

This chain connects TRBV4-1 to TRBJ1-5; weak D call: TRBD1 (6 bases). Trimming cost V 0 bases and J 5 bases, with 8 bases left between them. The CDR3 runs 14 residues. Germline V gene lookup returns CDR1 MGHRA and CDR2 YSYEKL. The CDR3 protein is CASSQEKGDQPQHF. Written as DNA, the CDR3 is TGCGCCAGCAGCCAAGAAAAGGGGGATCAGCCCCAGCATTTT.